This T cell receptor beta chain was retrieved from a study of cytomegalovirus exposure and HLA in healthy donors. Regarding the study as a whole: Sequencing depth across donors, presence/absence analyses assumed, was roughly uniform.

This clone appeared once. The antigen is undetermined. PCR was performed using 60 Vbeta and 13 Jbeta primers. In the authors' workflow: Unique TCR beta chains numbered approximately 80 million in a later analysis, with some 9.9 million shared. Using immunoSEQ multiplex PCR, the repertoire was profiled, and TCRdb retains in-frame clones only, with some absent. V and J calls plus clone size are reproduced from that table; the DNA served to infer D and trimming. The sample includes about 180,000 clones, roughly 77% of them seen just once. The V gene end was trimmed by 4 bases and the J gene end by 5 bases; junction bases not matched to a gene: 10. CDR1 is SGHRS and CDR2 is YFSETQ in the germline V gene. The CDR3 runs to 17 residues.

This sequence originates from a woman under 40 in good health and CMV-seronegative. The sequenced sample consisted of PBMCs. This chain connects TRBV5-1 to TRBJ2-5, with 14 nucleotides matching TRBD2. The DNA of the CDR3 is TGCGCCAGCAGCCTCGGACTAGCGGGGGGATCTTGGGAGACCCAGTACTTC. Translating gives CASSLGLAGGSWETQYF. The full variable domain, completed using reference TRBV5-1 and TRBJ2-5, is KAGVTQTPRYLIKTRGQQVTLSCSPISGHRSVSWYQQTPGQGLQFLFEYFSETQRNKGNFPGRFSGRQFSNSRSEMNVSTLELGDSALYLCASSLGLAGGSWETQYFGPGTRLLVL.